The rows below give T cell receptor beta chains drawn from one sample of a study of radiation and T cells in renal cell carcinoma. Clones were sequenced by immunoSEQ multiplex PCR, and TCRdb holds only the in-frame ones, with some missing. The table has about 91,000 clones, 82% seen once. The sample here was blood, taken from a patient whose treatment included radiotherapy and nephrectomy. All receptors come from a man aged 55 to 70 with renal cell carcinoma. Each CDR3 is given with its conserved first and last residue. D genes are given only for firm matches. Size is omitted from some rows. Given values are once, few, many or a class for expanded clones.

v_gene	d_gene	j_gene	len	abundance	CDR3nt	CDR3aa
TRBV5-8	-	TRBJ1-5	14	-	TGTGCCAGCAGCTTGGGGGGAGGGAATCAGCCCCAGCATTTT	CASSLGGGNQPQHF
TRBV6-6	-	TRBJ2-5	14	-	TGTGCCAGCAGTTCGACAGGACAGCAAGAGACCCAGTACTTC	CASSSTGQQETQYF
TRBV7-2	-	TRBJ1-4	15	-	TGTGCCAGCAGCTTAGTATTCGGGGCAGATGAAAAACTGTTTTTT	CASSLVFGADEKLFF
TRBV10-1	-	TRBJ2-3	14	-	TGCGCCAGCAGTGAGCTGGGATACACAGATACGCAGTATTTT	CASSELGYTDTQYF
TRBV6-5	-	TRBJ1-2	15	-	TGTGCCAGCAGCACCCCCGACGGAGCTAACTATGGCTACACCTTC	CASSTPDGANYGYTF
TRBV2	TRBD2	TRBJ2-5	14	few	TGTGCCAGCAGAGCGGGAGGGGATAGGGAGACCCAGTACTTC	CASRAGGDRETQYF
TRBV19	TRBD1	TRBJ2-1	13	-	TGTGCCACCAACCACAGGGGGCCTAATGAGCAGTTCTTC	CATNHRGPNEQFF
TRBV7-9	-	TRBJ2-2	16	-	TGTGCCAGCAGCACCCAGGGGCTAGCGGTCACCGGGGAGCTGTTTTTT	CASSTQGLAVTGELFF
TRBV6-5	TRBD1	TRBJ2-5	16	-	TGTGCCAGCAGTTTGCGGACAGGGATGCAGAGAGAGACCCAGTACTTC	CASSLRTGMQRETQYF
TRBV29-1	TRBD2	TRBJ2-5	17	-	TGCAGCGCCGAAAGGACTAGCGGGAGGGCCGGAGTTGAGACCCAGTACTTC	CSAERTSGRAGVETQYF
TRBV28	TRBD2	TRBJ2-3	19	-	TGTGCCAGCAGTTTATCCCCTAGCGGGAGGGTAATAGGCACAGATACGCAGTATTTT	CASSLSPSGRVIGTDTQYF
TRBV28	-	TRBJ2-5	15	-	TGTGCCAGCAGTACCCCGACAGGTCTCCAAGAGACCCAGTACTTC	CASSTPTGLQETQYF
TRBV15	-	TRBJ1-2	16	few	TGTGCCACCAGCAGACAGTTGGGATGGGCTAACTATGGCTACACCTTC	CATSRQLGWANYGYTF
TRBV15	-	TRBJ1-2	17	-	TGTGCCACCAGCAGAGAAACGGGTCAGCTTCGTAACTATGGCTACACCTTC	CATSRETGQLRNYGYTF
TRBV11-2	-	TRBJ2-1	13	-	TGTGCCAGCAGCTTAGTTGTGTGGAGGGGGCAGTTCTTC	CASSLVVWRGQFF
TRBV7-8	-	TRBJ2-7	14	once	TGTGCCAGCAGCCCGAACCCGCAGGGAGGATGGCAGTACTTC	CASSPNPQGGWQYF
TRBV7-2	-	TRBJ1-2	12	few	TGTGCCAGCAGCTTAGCCCGGCAGTACTACACCTTC	CASSLARQYYTF
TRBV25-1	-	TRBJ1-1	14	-	TGTGCAAGCATGGATCATGCATCGAACACTGAAGCTTTCTTT	CASMDHASNTEAFF
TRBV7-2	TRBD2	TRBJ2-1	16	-	TGTGCCAGCAGCTTAGCTCTAGCGGTAACATACAATGAGCAGTTCTTC	CASSLALAVTYNEQFF
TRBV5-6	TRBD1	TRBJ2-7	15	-	TGTGCCAGCAGCTCCCTCAGACAGGGCACTTACGAGCAGTACTTC	CASSSLRQGTYEQYF
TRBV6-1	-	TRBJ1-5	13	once	TGTGCCAGCAGTAGGGCAGGGGATCAGCCCCAGCATTTT	CASSRAGDQPQHF
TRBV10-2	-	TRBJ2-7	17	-	TGCGCCAGCAGTGCAATTAGATATAGCGTAAGCTCCTACGAGCAGTACTTC	CASSAIRYSVSSYEQYF
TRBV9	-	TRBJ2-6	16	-	TGTGCCAGCAGCGTAGCTTGGGGCTCTGGGGCCAACGTCCTGACTTTC	CASSVAWGSGANVLTF
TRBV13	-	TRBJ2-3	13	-	TGTGCCAGCAGTCAGGAGAACATGGATACGCAGTATTTT	CASSQENMDTQYF
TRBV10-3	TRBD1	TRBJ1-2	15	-	TGTGCCATCAGTCCGCCCGAGGGACAGGCCTATGGCTACACCTTC	CAISPPEGQAYGYTF
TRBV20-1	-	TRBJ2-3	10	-	TGCAGTGCGGGACCAGATACGCAGTATTTT	CSAGPDTQYF
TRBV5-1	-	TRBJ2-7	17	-	TGCGCCAGCAGCTTGGGAGGTCTAGCGCAAGTTTCCTACGAGCAGTACTTC	CASSLGGLAQVSYEQYF